This entry features one TCR beta chain sequence. TCRdb's table, derived via immunoSEQ multiplex PCR, lists solely in-frame clones and lacks some. The sample yields about 17,000 clones, about two thirds seen once. This sample was included in a study of cytotoxic CD8 clonotypes in ibrutinib-treated CLL. The CDR3 sequence is 13 residues long. CDR1 and CDR2 from the germline V gene are SGHVS and FQNEAQ. With 3 bases removed from V and 5 bases from J, the gap between germline ends came to 8 bases. The chain joins TRBV7-8 to TRBJ2-1, with D uncertain. Sequencing was performed on PBMCs, taken after 12 months of ibrutinib treatment. This TCR was recovered from a human donor with chronic lymphocytic leukemia. CDR3 coding DNA: TGTGCCAGCAGCTTTTACAGAGACAATGAGCAGTTCTTC. This sequence encodes CASSFYRDNEQFF.